What follows are 5 T cell receptor beta chains derived from one specimen sequenced in a study of blood T cell repertoires in COVID-19. Some clones are missing from TCRdb's copy, which holds only in-frame ones; the method was immunoSEQ multiplex PCR. The table has roughly 98,000 clones, roughly 82% seen once. Sequences were obtained from peripheral blood. The receptors were sampled from a man aged 70 or older with active or convalescent COVID-19.

The CDR3 protein is CASSSTGTGERGYTF. CDR3 DNA: TGTGCCAGCAGTTCAACTGGGACAGGGGAGAGAGGCTACACCTTC. The chain is built from TRBV6-4 and TRBJ1-2; 10 nucleotides agree with TRBD1. Per germline, CDR1 MRHNA and CDR2 SNTAGT. The length of the CDR3 is 15 residues. The junction had 11 bases not matched to a gene; V was cut back by 5 bases and J by 8 bases.

This CDR3 reads CASSESPGGLYEQYF. DNA for the CDR3: TGTGCCAGCAGTGAATCCCCCGGGGGGCTCTACGAGCAGTACTTC. The chain uses TRBV2 and TRBJ2-7; D possibly corresponds to TRBD2 (7 bases). This CDR3 contains 15 residues. V lost 2 bases and J lost 3, with 14 bases in between. CDR1 SNHLY and CDR2 FYNNEI come from the germline V gene.

This chain uses TRBV3-1 (or the pseudogene TRBV3-2) with TRBJ1-6; TRBD1 is a possible D gene (6 bases). CDR3 size: 16 residues. The germline gives CDR1 LGHDT, CDR2 YNNKEL (reference sequence). V lost 1 base and J 9 bases, leaving 16 bases between the germline ends. CDR3 nucleotide sequence: TGTGCCAGCAGCCAAGTAGGATGGGGGCGGAGTTCACCCCTCCACTTT. Translating gives CASSQVGWGRSSPLHF.

CDR3 bases: TGTGCCAGCAGCCCCGGGGACAGGGGGGGGCACGAGCAGTACTTC. Amino acid sequence: CASSPGDRGGHEQYF. The J gene is TRBJ2-7, the V gene TRBV7-9; 11 positions agree with TRBD1. The J segment lost 5 bases and the V segment lost 5 bases, leaving 8 bases of the junction unmatched. The CDR3 sequence is 15 residues long. The V gene's germline CDR1 is SEHNR and CDR2 FQNEAQ (reference sequence).

The chain carries TRBV6-1 and TRBJ1-5; 9 bases agree with TRBD1. CDR3 length: 18 amino acids. Germline V gives CDR1 MNHNS, CDR2 SASEGT. V gave up 0 bases and J gave up 3 bases; unmatched junction bases: 9. The CDR3 DNA is TGTGCCAGCAGTGAAGCGCGTTGGGGACAGGGTTTCAATCAGCCCCAGCATTTT. Protein: CASSEARWGQGFNQPQHF.